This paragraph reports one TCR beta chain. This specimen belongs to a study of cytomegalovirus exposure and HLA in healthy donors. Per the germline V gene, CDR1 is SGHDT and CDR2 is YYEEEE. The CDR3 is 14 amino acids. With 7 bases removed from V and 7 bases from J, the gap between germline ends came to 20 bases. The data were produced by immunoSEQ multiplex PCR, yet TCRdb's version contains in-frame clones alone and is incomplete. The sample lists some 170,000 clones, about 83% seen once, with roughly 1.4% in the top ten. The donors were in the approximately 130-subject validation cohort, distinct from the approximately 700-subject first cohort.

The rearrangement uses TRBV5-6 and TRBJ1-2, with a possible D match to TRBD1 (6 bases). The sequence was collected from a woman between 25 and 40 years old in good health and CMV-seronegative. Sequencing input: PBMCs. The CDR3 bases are TGTGCCAGCGGTGACAGGTCTTTCGTCTTTGGCTACACCTTC. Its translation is CASGDRSFVFGYTF.